This TCR beta chain was found in a study of blood T cell repertoires in COVID-19 (dated by TCRdb to the early 2020s). For the wider study: Collaborator samples came from the United States, Italy and Spain and covered acute and convalescent phases of COVID-19. Samples were obtained from the ongoing ImmuneRACE study (first 160 participants) and from over a thousand subjects provided by 6 global collaborators. The material from the prospective study consisted of cDNA or gDNA derived from T cells, B-cell-depleted T cells, or PBMCs. Where available, HLA class I and class II types were obtained from metadata supplied by the sample provider rather than from assay-based typing. Deeply sampled blood TCRbeta repertoires from subjects exposed to, actively infected with, or recovered from COVID-19 were included in the dataset. A de-identified subject ID, COVID-19 status, age in years and sex were almost always included in the sample metadata. The repertoires were released in a freely available public database intended as a resource for research on the immune response to SARS-CoV-2.

From a lookup of the germline V gene, CDR1 and CDR2 are SGHTA and FQGNSA. V loses 5 bases, J loses 1 base, and the germline ends lie 8 bases apart. The CDR3 measures 13 amino acids from cysteine to phenylalanine. Kept here is only the CDR3 DNA, which spans 39 bases and is read in frame from base 1. As regards this clone: Its antigen has not been determined. Nothing much larger sits one base from this clone, and base qualities are not available.

The collaborating institutions used their own protocols to collect whole blood in K2EDTA tubes. For TCRbeta analysis, collaborators shipped samples as frozen whole blood, isolated PBMCs, or DNA extracted from either of those sample types. TCRbeta CDR3 regions were amplified from genomic DNA by means of the immunoSEQ Assay, a bias-controlled multiplex PCR. Per the original workflow: The number of nucleated cells in each sample was estimated by amplification of reference gene primers within the assay. To quantify the absolute abundance of each unique TCRbeta CDR3 rearrangement, sequence reads were collapsed and filtered. For each sample, productive Simpson clonality was calculated as the square root of Simpson's diversity index across productive rearrangements. The clones in this table, taken by TCRdb from immuneACCESS, are in-frame only. Not every clone is retained; where verified, under half of the shortfall comes from an unresolved V gene, and the cause of the rest is unknown. D and trimming were read from the DNA, whereas the V and J calls and clone size are those reported in that table. The sample yields about 76,000 clones; about 93% were counted once. The top ten clonotypes cover about 6% of the sample.

Broader findings and caveats from the paper: The amount of clinical and demographic metadata varied by source and participant and was provided uncurated.

The sample was peripheral blood. This clonotype was sampled from a human donor in a cohort sampled during active COVID-19. This chain is built from TRBV7-2 and TRBJ1-2, with no reliable assignment of the D segment. The bases read TGTGCCAGCAGCCTTACAAATAACTATGGCTACACCTTC. Translated, this is CASSLTNNYGYTF.